The present T cell receptor (beta chain) was sequenced within a study of blood T cell repertoires in COVID-19. Study at large: The United States, Italy and Spain supplied acute and convalescent COVID-19 samples. T cells, B-cell-depleted T cells, or PBMCs supplied cDNA or gDNA.

Method: immunoSEQ multiplex PCR; TCRdb's copy keeps in-frame clones and lacks some. The profile covers 60,000 to 85,000 clones, with about 74% appearing a single time and 2% to 3% taken by the ten largest. The germline CDR1 and CDR2 sequences are MNHEY and SVGAGI. The CDR3 runs to 14 residues. V trimming: 6 bases; J trimming: 5 bases; junction bases outside the gene matches: 6. The clonotype comes from a human donor with acute or convalescent COVID-19. The donor label of this sample is uncertain. Sequencing input: peripheral blood. V gene TRBV6-5 combines with J gene TRBJ1-4, with TRBD1 identical over 7 bases. The CDR3 DNA reads as TGTGCCAGCAGGGAGACAGGGAAGAATGAAAAACTGTTTTTT. Its translation: CASRETGKNEKLFF.